This record covers a single T cell receptor beta chain. Its specificity is not known. The data belong to a study of post-analysis software for immune sequencing data. Background on the study: Included among the disease courses, which were recorded for the cohort, were relapsing-remitting, secondary progressive and progressive-relapsing multiple sclerosis.

V shed 5 bases and J 3 bases; nucleotides not matched to a gene: 6. There are 15 residues in the CDR3. Germline CDR1 reads SGHTA; CDR2 reads FQGTGA. Incorporated into the TCR beta cDNA libraries were unique molecular identifiers, which served to reduce PCR and sequencing biases. When about 1 to 11 million T cells were used, they gave hundreds of thousands of cDNA molecules. TCRdb analysed the PCR reads with MiXCR anew, one entry per CDR3 protein. The profile covers around 400,000 distinct CDR3 sequences, with roughly 36% appearing a single time and 10% to 15% taken by the ten largest. Overall study results and limits: With F measure, samples from one preparation batch clustered together strongly. Normalized Chao1 diversity was significantly lower in multiple sclerosis patients than in controls. Patients showed TRBV5-6, TRBV5-1 and TRBV20-1 among five TRBV segments more frequent than in controls.

This receptor was identified in a girl aged 10-17 years with multiple sclerosis. The chain links TRBV7-3 to TRBJ2-1; 8 positions match TRBD2. Source material: blood. The CDR3 loop is CASSPTRGGYNEQFF. In nucleotides, the CDR3 is TGTGCCAGCAGCCCCACCCGGGGGGGCTACAATGAGCAGTTCTTC.